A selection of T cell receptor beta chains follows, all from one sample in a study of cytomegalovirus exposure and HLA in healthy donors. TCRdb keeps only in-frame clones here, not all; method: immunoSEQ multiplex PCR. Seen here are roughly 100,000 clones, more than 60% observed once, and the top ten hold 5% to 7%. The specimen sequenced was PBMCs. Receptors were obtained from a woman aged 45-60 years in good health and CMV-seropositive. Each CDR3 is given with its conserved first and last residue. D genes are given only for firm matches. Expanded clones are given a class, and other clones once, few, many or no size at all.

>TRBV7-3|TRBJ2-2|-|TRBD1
CASSFIPTGTGNAGELFF
TGTGCCAGCAGCTTCATCCCCACCGGGACAGGGAACGCCGGGGAGCTGTTTTTT
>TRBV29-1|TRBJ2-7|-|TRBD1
CSVDMGQGYEQYF
TGCAGCGTTGATATGGGACAGGGGTACGAGCAGTACTTC
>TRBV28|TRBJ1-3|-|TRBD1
CASTTGGYPDSGNTIYF
TGTGCCAGCACGACAGGGGGCTACCCGGACTCTGGAAACACCATATATTTT
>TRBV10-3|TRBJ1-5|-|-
CASRPGPGQPQHF
TGTGCCTCCAGACCAGGGCCGGGTCAGCCCCAGCATTTT
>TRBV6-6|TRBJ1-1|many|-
CASRTTGLDTEAFF
TGTGCCAGCAGGACCACAGGGCTGGACACTGAAGCTTTCTTT
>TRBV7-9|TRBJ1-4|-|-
CASNRQANEKLFF
TGTGCCAGCAATAGACAGGCTAATGAAAAACTGTTTTTT
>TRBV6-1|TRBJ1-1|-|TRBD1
CASSTPGQGNTEAFF
TGTGCCAGCAGTACCCCGGGACAGGGGAACACTGAAGCTTTCTTT
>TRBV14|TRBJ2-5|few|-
CASSARLVTETQYF
TGTGCCAGCAGCGCCCGACTAGTGACAGAGACCCAGTACTTC
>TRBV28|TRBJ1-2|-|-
CASRWARSSRDYGYTF
TGTGCCAGCAGATGGGCCCGATCTTCCAGGGACTATGGCTACACCTTC
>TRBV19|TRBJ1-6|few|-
CASSTQGVSGSPLHF
TGTGCCAGTAGTACACAAGGGGTTTCGGGTTCACCCCTCCACTTT
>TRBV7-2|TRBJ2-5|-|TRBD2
CASSRASGGETQYF
TGTGCCAGCAGCCGTGCTAGCGGAGGAGAGACCCAGTACTTC
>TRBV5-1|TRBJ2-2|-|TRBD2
CASTRGGGRGGELFF
TGCGCCAGCACCCGAGGCGGGGGAAGGGGCGGGGAGCTGTTTTTT
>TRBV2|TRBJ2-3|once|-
CASSEDSRQAISTDTQYF
TGTGCCAGCAGTGAGGATTCCCGGCAGGCAATTAGCACAGATACGCAGTATTTT
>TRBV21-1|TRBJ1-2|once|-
CASSFTQGQMKRGYGYTF
TGTGCCAGCAGCTTCACCCAGGGTCAAATGAAACGAGGCTATGGCTACACCTTC
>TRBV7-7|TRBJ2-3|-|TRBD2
CASSPVGSGGGDTQYF
TGTGCTAGCAGCCCCGTCGGGAGCGGGGGGGGAGATACGCAGTATTTT
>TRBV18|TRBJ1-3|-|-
CASSRPGTTGNTIYF
TGTGCCAGCTCACGGCCAGGGACTACTGGAAACACCATATATTTT
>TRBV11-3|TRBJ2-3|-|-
CASSGATGTSDTQYF
TGTGCCAGCAGCGGGGCAACCGGGACTTCAGATACGCAGTATTTT
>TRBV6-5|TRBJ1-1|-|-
CASSYGVGGTEAFF
TGTGCCAGCAGTTATGGGGTAGGAGGAACTGAAGCTTTCTTT